A selection of T cell receptor delta chains follows, all from one sample in a study of Vδ1+ human thymocytes. TCRdb re-called clones from the multiplex PCR reads via CATT. The table shows about 55,000 delta-chain clones, with less than 20% occurring only once. The sample was Vdelta1+ gamma-delta thymocytes from the thymus. These receptors originate from a boy younger than two who had congenital heart surgery. CDR3s include the opening cysteine and the closing phenylalanine or tryptophan. D genes are given only for firm matches. Clone size, where shown, is once, few, many, or a class for clones that have expanded.

J	V	size	D	CDR3	DNA
TRDJ1	TRDV1	.	TRDD3	CALGELSWGVRRYTGGYAIVTDKLIF	TGTGCTCTTGGGGAACTGTCGTGGGGGGTACGTCGGTATACTGGGGGATACGCGATAGTCACCGATAAACTCATCTTT
TRDJ1	TRDV1	.	.	CALGELSHLPTGYWGQHTDKLIF	TGTGCTCTTGGGGAACTTTCCCACCTTCCTACTGGGTACTGGGGGCAACACACCGATAAACTCATCTTT
TRDJ1	TRDV2	many	TRDD3	CACDTHWGIHLLYTDKLIF	TGTGCCTGTGACACCCACTGGGGGATACACCTACTGTACACCGATAAACTCATCTTT
TRDJ1	TRDV1	few	TRDD3	CALGEQVLPGWGILSTDKLIF	TGTGCTCTTGGGGAACAAGTCCTACCTGGCTGGGGGATACTTTCCACCGATAAACTCATCTTT
TRDJ1	TRDV1	.	TRDD3	CALGVYWGIWRGTDKLIF	TGTGCTCTTGGGGTCTACTGGGGGATTTGGAGGGGCACCGATAAACTCATCTTT
TRDJ1	TRDV2	many	TRDD3	CACWGYTWDKLIF	TGTGCCTGTTGGGGATACACCTGGGATAAACTCATCTTT
TRDJ1	TRDV1	.	.	CALGELVRTDKLIF	TGTGCTCTTGGGGAACTTGTTCGCACCGATAAACTCATCTTT
TRDJ1	TRDV1	.	TRDD2	CALGDLLPTKGLGDKLIF	TGTGCTCTTGGGGACCTGCTTCCTACGAAAGGCCTGGGGGATAAACTCATCTTT
TRDJ1	TRDV2	many	TRDD3	CACDLWGISRTDKLIF	TGTGCCTGTGATCTCTGGGGGATTAGTAGAACCGATAAACTCATCTTT
TRDJ1	TRDV1	.	TRDD3	CALGELLGVTDKLIF	TGTGCTCTTGGGGAATTACTGGGGGTCACCGATAAACTCATCTTT
TRDJ1	TRDV1	few	TRDD3	CALGALPGTGDPDKLIF	TGTGCTCTTGGGGCACTTCCCGGTACTGGGGACCCCGATAAACTCATCTTT
TRDJ1	TRDV1	.	.	CALGVSSSRTGEVDKLIF	TGTGCTCTTGGGGTTTCTTCCTCCCGTACTGGGGAGGTCGATAAACTCATCTTT
TRDJ1	TRDV1	.	.	CALGLNPRRLRAYTDKLIF	TGTGCTCTTGGGCTGAACCCGCGGAGGTTACGGGCATACACCGATAAACTCATCTTT
TRDJ1	TRDV2	medium-sized	.	CACDSHGSMPRGLIF	TGTGCCTGTGACTCGCACGGGTCAATGCCTCGGGGACTCATCTTT